One sample yielded the 4 T cell receptor beta chains listed below, sequenced in a study of T-cell memory formation after mild COVID-19. From the 5' RACE reads, TCRdb called clonotypes with MiXCR, one entry per CDR3 protein. The sample has 300,000 to 350,000 distinct CDR3 sequences, 14% seen once. The sample comprised PBMCs or a T cell subset sorted from them (not recorded which). The source of these receptors is a man aged 18-30 years who had mild COVID-19 (a few samples of this study predate the infection). Cell type and time point are not known.

This clonotype was picked up a small number of times. A read error may account for a junction end that differs from germline. V gene TRBV6-5 combines with J gene TRBJ1-1; the D gene is possibly TRBD1 (5 bases). CDR1 is MNHEY, CDR2 SVGAGI, per germline. The CDR3 is made up of 15 amino acids. CDR3 DNA: TGTGCCAGCAGTAACTCGCCAGGACAGAACACTGAAGCTTTCTTT. Amino acids: CASSNSPGQNTEAFF.

The chain carries TRBV10-3 and TRBJ2-7; D may match TRBD1 or TRBD2 (5 bases each). V dropped 11 bases and J dropped 2 bases, with 16 bases sitting between them. CDR1 is ENHRY and CDR2 is SYGVKD in the germline V gene. CDR3 length equals 13 residues. CDR3 region: CAVAPTGAYEQYV. CDR3 sequence (DNA): TGTGCCGTAGCGCCCACAGGAGCCTACGAGCAGTACGTC.

This clonotype occurred a few times. The chain has TRBV20-1 and TRBJ2-3; 7 nucleotides agree with TRBD1. CDR1 is DFQATT, CDR2 SNEGSKA, per germline (reference sequence). There are 17 residues in the CDR3. Germline trimming cut 6 bases from V and 4 bases from J; bases unmatched to any gene: 19. This chain's CDR3 is CSATGTAGGPHPDTQYF. CDR3 coding DNA: TGCAGTGCCACCGGGACAGCAGGGGGACCTCACCCAGATACGCAGTATTTT.

This clonotype appeared a few times. The CDR3 DNA reads as TGTGCCAGCACTCCATCAGATATTAGAGGAGAGACCCAGTACTTC. It codes for CASTPSDIRGETQYF. The chain uses TRBV12-3 or TRBV12-4 and TRBJ2-5; no reliable D call. Trimming stripped 7 bases from V and 4 bases from J, with 19 bases between. This CDR3 spans 15 amino acids.